This TCR beta chain emerged from a study of blood T cell repertoires in COVID-19. Whole-study context: The United States, Italy and Spain were the sources of the acute and convalescent COVID-19 samples. The analysed material was cDNA or gDNA that came from T cells, B-cell-depleted T cells, or PBMCs.

Per the original data handling: Amplification of reference gene primers was used by the study to estimate nucleated cell counts. Some clones are missing from TCRdb's copy, which holds only in-frame ones; the method was immunoSEQ multiplex PCR. Clone size and V and J calls were adopted from that table, with D and trimming inferred from the DNA. Altogether a few hundred thousand clones are present, about 89% being singletons, with the ten largest covering 5% to 7.5%. The sample consisted of peripheral blood. This clonotype was obtained from a man aged 18-30 years who had recovered from COVID-19.

The CDR3, as DNA: TGCGCCAGCAGCTTGGGGGGCAGGATGGATGAAAAACTGTTTTTT. This codes for CASSLGGRMDEKLFF. The chain is built from TRBV5-1 and TRBJ1-4; D perhaps matches TRBD1 (5 bases). The CDR3 is made up of 15 amino acids. The germline V and J ends were trimmed by 0 bases and 6 bases, with 12 bases remaining between them. CDR1 and CDR2 (germline): SGHRS, YFSETQ.